Listed below are T cell receptor beta chains from one sample, sequenced in a study of blood T cell repertoires in COVID-19. This table comes from immunoSEQ multiplex PCR, and its TCRdb copy is limited to in-frame clones, with some not included. The table records around 260,000 clones, about 86% of them present only once. Sequenced: PBMCs or T cells enriched from blood (not recorded which). The source of these receptors is a man under 40 with acute COVID-19. Both conserved end residues are part of each CDR3. D genes are given only for firm matches. The size of a clone is reported for some rows only, either as once, few or many, or as a class for expanded clones.

CATFEYEQFF,TGTGCCACCTTTGAGTATGAGCAGTTCTTC,TRBV2,NA,TRBJ2-1,NA
CASSERETGQPQHF,TGTGCCAGCAGTGAAAGGGAGACAGGGCAGCCCCAGCATTTT,TRBV25-1,few,TRBJ1-5,TRBD1
CASSEALGTGVEKLFF,TGTGCCAGCAGTGAAGCTCTCGGGACAGGGGTTGAAAAACTGTTTTTT,TRBV6-1,NA,TRBJ1-4,TRBD1
CASSLGRGNQETQYF,TGTGCCAGCAGCTTAGGCAGGGGCAACCAAGAGACCCAGTACTTC,TRBV7-2,NA,TRBJ2-5,NA
CASIQGEKLFF,TGTGCCAGCATCCAGGGGGAAAAACTGTTTTTT,TRBV6-5,NA,TRBJ1-4,NA
CASSSRTGRTSNYGYTF,TGTGCCAGCAGCTCGCGGACAGGGAGAACCTCTAACTATGGCTACACCTTC,TRBV5-4,NA,TRBJ1-2,TRBD1
CASTNPQVRRPQHF,TGTGCCAGTACCAATCCCCAGGTCCGGCGGCCCCAGCATTTT,TRBV19,NA,TRBJ1-5,NA
CASSPGLAGSDTQYF,TGTGCCAGCAGCCCCGGACTAGCGGGGTCGGATACGCAGTATTTT,TRBV4-2,NA,TRBJ2-3,TRBD2
CASSLGSGPRGNEKLFF,TGTGCCAGCAGCTTGGGAAGCGGCCCCAGGGGAAATGAAAAACTGTTTTTT,TRBV5-1,NA,TRBJ1-4,NA
CASSVGGGLVTDTQYF,TGTGCCAGCAGCGTAGGGGGGGGCCTGGTGACAGATACGCAGTATTTT,TRBV9,once,TRBJ2-3,NA
CASSILLTGGEFF,TGTGCCAGTAGTATCCTTTTAACGGGGGGGGAGTTCTTC,TRBV19,NA,TRBJ2-1,TRBD2
CASSYRGEETEAFF,TGTGCCAGCAGCTATCGCGGGGAGGAGACTGAAGCTTTCTTT,TRBV5-1,NA,TRBJ1-1,NA
CASSPRTGYTDTQYF,TGTGCCAGCTCACCACGGACAGGGTATACAGATACGCAGTATTTT,TRBV18,NA,TRBJ2-3,TRBD1
CASSLRPGGIQPQHF,TGTGCCAGCAGCCTAAGGCCTGGGGGGATTCAGCCCCAGCATTTT,TRBV7-2,few,TRBJ1-5,NA
CASSYGTREVTEAFF,TGTGCCAGCAGTTACGGGACCCGGGAGGTCACTGAAGCTTTCTTT,TRBV6-5,NA,TRBJ1-1,NA
CASSFTGGGNTGELFF,TGCGCCAGCAGCTTCACAGGGGGTGGGAACACCGGGGAGCTGTTTTTT,TRBV5-1,NA,TRBJ2-2,TRBD1
CASSQTEARPQHF,TGTGCCAGCAGCCAGACGGAGGCTAGGCCCCAGCATTTT,TRBV21-1,few,TRBJ1-5,NA
CASSLSSYSPLHF,TGTGCCAGCAGTTTATCCAGTTATTCACCCCTCCACTTT,TRBV27,NA,TRBJ1-6,NA
CASSRLTSGTNEQFF,TGTGCCAGCAGCCGCCTGACTAGCGGGACTAATGAGCAGTTCTTC,TRBV5-8,NA,TRBJ2-1,TRBD2
CASSLDPTVGYGYTF,TGTGCCAGCAGCTTGGATCCAACGGTCGGGTATGGCTACACCTTC,TRBV5-4,NA,TRBJ1-2,NA
CASRTAGTPIGPQHF,TGTGCCAGCAGGACGGCCGGGACACCGATAGGGCCCCAGCATTTT,TRBV27,few,TRBJ1-5,NA
CASSLVSAEAGYTF,TGTGCCAGCAGTTTAGTCTCCGCGGAGGCTGGCTACACCTTC,TRBV28,NA,TRBJ1-2,NA
CASTGGARETQYF,TGTGCCAGCACAGGGGGCGCCCGGGAGACCCAGTACTTC,TRBV12-3/TRBV12-4,NA,TRBJ2-5,TRBD1
CASTPRAAGGQNEQFF,TGTGCCAGTACCCCACGAGCGGCGGGAGGGCAAAATGAGCAGTTCTTC,TRBV19,NA,TRBJ2-1,TRBD2
CASSFYRGGASDTQYF,TGTGCCAGCAGCTTTTATAGAGGGGGCGCGTCTGATACGCAGTATTTT,TRBV5-6,few,TRBJ2-3,TRBD1
CAWSVQGESQHF,TGTGCCTGGAGTGTACAGGGGGAGTCCCAGCATTTT,TRBV30,few,TRBJ1-5,TRBD1
CASGTTIKDTQYF,TGTGCCTCCGGGACTACCATCAAGGATACGCAGTATTTT,TRBV30,NA,TRBJ2-3,TRBD2
CASSLGTGLGQPQHF,TGCGCCAGCAGCTTGGGGACAGGGCTGGGTCAGCCCCAGCATTTT,TRBV5-1,NA,TRBJ1-5,TRBD1
CASSGTGSTEAFF,TGTGCCAGCAGTGGGACAGGAAGCACTGAAGCTTTCTTT,TRBV12-3/TRBV12-4,NA,TRBJ1-1,TRBD1
CASSPRVAGTETEAFF,TGTGCCAGCAGCCCACGGGTGGCCGGGACAGAGACTGAAGCTTTCTTT,TRBV7-9,NA,TRBJ1-1,TRBD1
CASSVEGIRNEQFF,TGTGCCAGCAGCGTAGAGGGGATTAGGAATGAGCAGTTCTTC,TRBV9,few,TRBJ2-1,NA
CASSLVMGHGNTIYF,TGTGCCAGCAGCTTAGTAATGGGCCACGGAAACACCATATATTTT,TRBV7-6,once,TRBJ1-3,NA
CASSYRGVTGELFF,TGTGCCAGCAGCTACCGCGGGGTCACCGGGGAGCTGTTTTTT,TRBV7-3,NA,TRBJ2-2,NA
CASSVGWGGLGELFF,TGTGCCAGCAGCGTGGGTTGGGGTGGACTCGGTGAACTGTTTTTT,TRBV2,NA,TRBJ1-4,NA
CAIGGQYNEQFF,TGTGCCATTGGAGGACAGTACAATGAGCAGTTCTTC,TRBV19,NA,TRBJ2-1,NA
CASRTLRDVNPEAFF,TGTGCCAGTAGGACCCTCAGGGATGTGAATCCTGAAGCTTTCTTT,TRBV19,NA,TRBJ1-1,NA
CASWTHTGLVTEAFF,TGTGCCAGTTGGACACATACAGGGTTGGTCACTGAAGCTTTCTTT,TRBV7-9,NA,TRBJ1-1,NA
CARTFRGTNEQFF,TGTGCCCGAACGTTTCGGGGGACCAATGAGCAGTTCTTC,TRBV5-5,few,TRBJ2-1,NA
CASSLGTAGNTIYF,TGTGCCAGCAGCTTGGGGACAGCGGGAAACACCATATATTTT,TRBV5-5,NA,TRBJ1-3,NA
CASTTGPPKNTGELFF,TGTGCCAGCACCACAGGGCCCCCAAAGAACACCGGGGAGCTGTTTTTT,TRBV18,few,TRBJ2-2,NA
CATSSGGRNSNQPQHF,TGTGCCACCTCCAGCGGGGGCCGTAATAGCAATCAGCCCCAGCATTTT,TRBV24-1,NA,TRBJ1-5,NA
CASSLDLVLRDEQFF,TGTGCCAGCAGCTTAGATCTCGTATTGAGGGATGAGCAGTTCTTC,TRBV11-3,NA,TRBJ2-1,NA
CASSPGVTGSYGYTF,TGTGCCAGCAGCCCGGGTGTGACAGGGAGCTATGGCTACACCTTC,TRBV11-3,NA,TRBJ1-2,TRBD1
CASSTTGSSTDTQYF,TGTGCCAGTAGTACGACGGGATCCAGCACAGATACGCAGTATTTT,TRBV19,NA,TRBJ2-3,NA
CASSQVPLGLIFF,TGTGCCAGCAGCCAAGTACCGCTGGGACTTATTTTCTTC,TRBV14,NA,TRBJ2-1,NA
CASSPRGQGGNTIYF,TGTGCCAGCAGTCCAAGGGGACAGGGTGGAAACACCATATATTTT,TRBV7-8,once,TRBJ1-3,TRBD1
CASSGSTAGYGYTF,TGTGCCAGCTCCGGCTCGACAGCTGGTTATGGCTACACCTTC,TRBV18,few,TRBJ1-2,NA
CASGGQYTDTQYF,TGTGCCAGCGGCGGACAGTACACAGATACGCAGTATTTT,TRBV6-5,NA,TRBJ2-3,NA
CASSEVPETQYF,TGCGCCAGCAGTGAGGTTCCGGAGACCCAGTACTTC,TRBV10-2,once,TRBJ2-5,NA
CASSPRGGDYGYTF,TGCGCCAGCAGCCCAAGGGGGGGCGACTATGGCTACACCTTC,TRBV5-1,NA,TRBJ1-2,NA
CASSEFGGSNQPQHF,TGTGCCAGCAGTGAGTTCGGGGGGAGCAATCAGCCCCAGCATTTT,TRBV6-1,many,TRBJ1-5,NA
CASSKALGGTRNTEAFF,TGTGCCAGCTCAAAGGCCCTCGGGGGGACGAGGAACACTGAAGCTTTCTTT,TRBV18,few,TRBJ1-1,NA
CASSPTSGMTDTQYF,TGTGCCAGCTCACCGACTAGCGGGATGACAGATACGCAGTATTTT,TRBV18,NA,TRBJ2-3,TRBD2
CASSLGGISDTQYF,TGCGCCAGCAGCTTGGGAGGGATTTCAGATACGCAGTATTTT,TRBV5-1,NA,TRBJ2-3,NA
CASSLDGTEAFF,TGTGCCAGCAGCTTGGACGGCACTGAAGCTTTCTTT,TRBV5-8,NA,TRBJ1-1,NA
CASSGRQGGEKLFF,TGTGCCAGCAGCGGCCGACAGGGGGGTGAAAAACTGTTTTTT,TRBV5-4,NA,TRBJ1-4,TRBD1
CASRTGTGVGANVLTF,TGTGCCAGTAGAACCGGCACAGGGGTTGGGGCCAACGTCCTGACTTTC,TRBV19,few,TRBJ2-6,TRBD1